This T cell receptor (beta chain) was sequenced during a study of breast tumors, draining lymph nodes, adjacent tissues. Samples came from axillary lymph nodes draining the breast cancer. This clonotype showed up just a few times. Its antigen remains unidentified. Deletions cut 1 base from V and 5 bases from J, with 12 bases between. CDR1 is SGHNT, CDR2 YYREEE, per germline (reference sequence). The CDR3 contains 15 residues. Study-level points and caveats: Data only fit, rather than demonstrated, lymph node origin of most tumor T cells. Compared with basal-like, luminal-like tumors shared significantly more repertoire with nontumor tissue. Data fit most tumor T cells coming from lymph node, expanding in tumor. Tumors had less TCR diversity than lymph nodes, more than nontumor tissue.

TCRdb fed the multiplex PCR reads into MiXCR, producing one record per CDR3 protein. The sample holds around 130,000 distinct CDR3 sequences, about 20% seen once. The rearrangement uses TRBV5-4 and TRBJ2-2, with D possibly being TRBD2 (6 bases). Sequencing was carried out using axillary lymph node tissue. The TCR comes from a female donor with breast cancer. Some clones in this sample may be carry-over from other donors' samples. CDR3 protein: CASSLSPAGTGELFF. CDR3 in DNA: TGTGCCAGCAGCTTGTCGCCCGCGGGAACCGGGGAGCTGTTTTTT.